This T cell receptor beta chain was sequenced for a study of response to subunit inactivated influenza vaccine. The CDR3 has 16 amino acids. The V gene lost 0 bases and the J gene lost 0 bases, with 15 bases spanning the gap. Germline loops: CDR1 DFQATT, CDR2 SNEGSKA (reference sequence). One entry per CDR3 protein results from TCRdb running MiXCR on the RT-PCR reads. This sample has around 760,000 distinct CDR3 sequences, with approximately 13% found just once. This receptor was identified in a man aged 45 to 65 who received an inactivated influenza vaccine. This specimen consisted of PBMCs from blood, obtained 14 to 15 days before vaccination. The chain links TRBV20-1 to TRBJ2-7, with D possibly matching TRBD2 (6 bases). Here the CDR3 reads CSARDGLALSSYEQYF. The CDR3 DNA reads TGCAGTGCTAGAGATGGTCTAGCGTTGAGCTCCTACGAGCAGTACTTC.